The 19 T cell receptor beta chains reported below all come from one sample, sequenced in a study of blood T cells in healthy people across ages. A J-beta primer mix and a sample-barcoded 5' primer were used in a second PCR of roughly 6 to 12 cycles. MiXCR, applied by TCRdb to the 5' RACE reads, yields one record per CDR3 protein. The table lists about 1.4 million distinct CDR3 sequences, roughly 60% of them singletons. Input material: blood. These receptors came from a man aged 18 to 30 in good health.

The CDR3 DNA reads as TGTGCCAGCAGTGAACCCGGGACAGGGGCGGCATCACCCCTCCACTTT. Translation: CASSEPGTGAASPLHF. The rearrangement links TRBV25-1 to TRBJ1-6, with 10 bases aligning to TRBD1. CDR3 length: 16 amino acids. Looked up from germline, CDR1 is MGHDK and CDR2 is SYGVNS. V gave up 2 bases and J gave up 10 bases; unmatched junction bases: 8.

The chain has TRBV10-3 and TRBJ2-1; the D gene is possibly TRBD1 (5 bases). Trimming shortened V by 0 bases and J by 10 bases, and 13 bases separated the two germline ends. Per the germline V gene, CDR1 is ENHRY and CDR2 is SYGVKD. The CDR3 has 14 amino acids. The CDR3 sequence: CAISESGRVIEQFF. The CDR3 nucleotides read TGTGCCATCAGTGAGTCGGGCAGGGTTATCGAGCAGTTCTTC.

The chain uses TRBV6-1 and TRBJ2-1; TRBD2 might be the D (5 bases). From germline, CDR1 is MNHNS and CDR2 SASEGT. The CDR3 has 14 amino acids. Trimming took off 8 bases at V and 0 bases at J, with 11 bases between the two ends. The CDR3 nucleotides are TGTGCCAGCGAGCGGTTCAGCTCCTACAATGAGCAGTTCTTC. It translates to CASERFSSYNEQFF.

The CDR3 nucleotides read TGCAGCGTTGAAGATTGGGGGACAGTCGGCTACGAGCAGTACTTC. The encoded protein is CSVEDWGTVGYEQYF. The V call is TRBV29-1, the J call TRBJ2-7; 7 nucleotides agree with TRBD1. The germline CDR1 and CDR2 sequences are SQVTM and ANQGSEA. The J segment lost 3 bases and the V segment lost 0 bases, leaving 8 bases of the junction unmatched. CDR3 length: 15 amino acids.

This chain links TRBV5-1 with TRBJ2-1; TRBD1 matches at 7 bases. CDR1 is SGHRS, CDR2 YFSETQ, per germline. V was clipped by 6 bases and J by 9 bases; unmatched bases: 15. This CDR3 is 15 amino acids long. DNA of the CDR3: TGCGCCAGCAATTTTAGGACAGGAGATAGGGGTGAGCAGTTCTTC. Translating it yields CASNFRTGDRGEQFF.

The V call is TRBV2, the J call TRBJ2-7; unclear D gene. The CDR3 has 10 residues. Trimming removed 4 bases from V and 11 bases from J, with 9 bases in between. Looked up from germline, CDR1 is SNHLY and CDR2 is FYNNEI. The CDR3 nucleotides read TGTGCCAGCAGTGGGGGTGAGGAGTACTTC. Its protein is CASSGGEEYF. The complete variable domain, with remaining parts taken from reference TRBV2 and TRBJ2-7, reads EPEVTQTPSHQVTQMGQEVILRCVPISNHLYFYWYRQILGQKVEFLVSFYNNEISEKSEIFDDQFSVERPDGSNFTLKIRSTKLEDSAMYFCASSGGEEYFGPGTRLTVT.

The J gene is TRBJ2-4, the V gene TRBV12-5; unclear D gene. Judging by the DNA end, TRBJ2-7 fits better; the J call may be wrong. CDR1 LGHNT and CDR2 FRNRAP come from the germline V gene. The CDR3 is 10 residues long. CDR3 residues: CASGCSEQYF. In DNA form, the CDR3 reads TGTGCTAGTGGTTGTTCCGAGCAGTACTTC.

V usage is TRBV27 and J usage is TRBJ2-3; weak D call: TRBD2 (5 bases). Germline V gene data show CDR1 as MNHEY and CDR2 as SMNVEV (reference sequence). Between the trimmed V and J ends, which lost 7 bases and 3 bases, there was a span of 8 bases. The CDR3 length is 12 residues. Here the CDR3 DNA reads TGTGCCAGCAAGACGGGAACAGATACGCAGTATTTT. Translation gives CASKTGTDTQYF.

V usage is TRBV6-2 or TRBV6-3 and J usage is TRBJ2-3; D not certain. CDR1 and CDR2 (germline): MNHEY, SVGEGT. The V gene lost 2 bases and the J gene lost 0 bases, with 6 bases spanning the gap. The CDR3 has 14 amino acids. CDR3 bases: TGTGCCAGCAGTTACGACTCTAGCACAGATACGCAGTATTTT. Amino acids: CASSYDSSTDTQYF.

The chain recombines TRBV7-2 with TRBJ1-2; D unresolved. Germline V gene lookup returns CDR1 SGHTA and CDR2 FQGNSA. CDR3 length: 12 residues. Trimming shortened V by 4 bases and J by 8 bases, and 11 bases separated the two germline ends. The CDR3 sequence: CASSSIELGYTF. In DNA form, the CDR3 reads TGTGCCAGCAGCTCAATTGAGCTCGGCTACACCTTC.

This rearrangement joins TRBV7-9 to TRBJ2-5; a possible D gene is TRBD1 (6 bases). Germline CDR1 reads SEHNR; CDR2 reads FQNEAQ (reference sequence). The V end lost 5 bases, the J end lost 2 bases, and 12 bases lay between the germline ends. The CDR3 loop spans 14 amino acids. CDR3 protein: CASSPDSKQETQYF. The DNA of the CDR3 is TGTGCCAGCAGCCCGGACAGCAAACAAGAGACCCAGTACTTC.

V usage is TRBV5-6 and J usage is TRBJ2-1, with a weak D call TRBD1 (5 bases). The CDR3 totals 16 residues. Germline V gene lookup returns CDR1 SGHDT and CDR2 YYEEEE. V gave up 0 bases and J gave up 0 bases, with 10 bases separating them. The CDR3 DNA follows: TGTGCCAGCAGCTTGGGGGGCTCCTACTCCTACAATGAGCAGTTCTTC. It translates to CASSLGGSYSYNEQFF.

Notes on this clonotype: One junction end does not reproduce the germline sequence, and a read error may be involved. This sequence joins TRBV6-1 and TRBJ1-1; D gene ambiguous. Per germline, CDR1 MNHNS and CDR2 SASEGT. This CDR3 region has 13 residues. The CDR3 sequence: CATSQLLGNMAFF. Written as DNA, the CDR3 is TGTGCCACCAGTCAGCTCTTGGGCAATATGGCTTTCTTT.

CDR3 sequence reads: CASSELGANTGELFF. In nucleotides, the CDR3 is TGTGCCAGCAGTGAATTGGGGGCAAACACCGGGGAGCTGTTTTTT. This chain connects TRBV6-1 to TRBJ2-2; D perhaps matches TRBD1 (6 bases). The CDR3 has 15 residues. Trimming took 2 bases from V and 2 from J, leaving 9 bases between them. The germline gives CDR1 MNHNS, CDR2 SASEGT.

This clonotype has more than one count but fewer than ten. The rearrangement joins TRBV29-1 to TRBJ2-7; D may be TRBD1 or TRBD2 (5 bases each). The CDR3 has 10 amino acids. CDR1 is SQVTM, CDR2 ANQGSEA, per germline. V lost 6 bases and J 5 bases, leaving 8 bases between the germline ends. DNA of the CDR3: TGCAGCGTGATGGGGGACGAGCAGTACTTC. Translation gives CSVMGDEQYF.

The CDR3 region is CASSQGTSGTLNEQFF. DNA of the CDR3: TGCGCCAGCAGCCAAGGGACTAGCGGCACGTTAAATGAGCAGTTCTTC. The chain carries TRBV4-1 and TRBJ2-1; 10 bases line up with TRBD2. The CDR3 contains 16 residues. The germline CDR1 and CDR2 sequences are MGHRA and YSYEKL. The V segment lost 1 base and the J segment 7 bases; nucleotides outside the gene matches: 7.

This chain uses TRBV4-3 with TRBJ2-1, with 9 nucleotides matching TRBD1. The CDR3 sequence is 14 residues long. The germline CDR1 and CDR2 sequences are LGHNA and YSLEER. Trimming cost V 8 bases and J 9 bases; bases outside gene matches: 11. CDR3 in amino acids: CASQDRGGPSEQFF. In DNA form, the CDR3 reads TGCGCCAGCCAGGACAGGGGAGGACCTAGTGAGCAGTTCTTC.

Only a few counts were recorded for this clonotype. The chain couples TRBV12-3 or TRBV12-4 to TRBJ2-7; D gene unclear. The CDR3 is 12 residues long. Trimming shortened V by 4 bases and J by 6 bases, and 10 bases separated the two germline ends. DNA for the CDR3: TGTGCCAGCAGTTCTGATCATCCCGAGCAGTACTTC. It codes for CASSSDHPEQYF.

This clonotype was counted only a few times. V is TRBV3-1 and J is TRBJ2-3, with D possibly TRBD1 on 6 matching bases. The germline V gene encodes CDR1 LGHDT and CDR2 YNNKEL (reference sequence). This CDR3 has 15 amino acids. V lost 5 bases and J lost 1, with 13 bases in between. CDR3 sequence reads: CASSLQGLGTDTQYF. Here the CDR3 DNA reads TGTGCCAGCAGCTTACAGGGATTGGGCACAGATACGCAGTATTTT.